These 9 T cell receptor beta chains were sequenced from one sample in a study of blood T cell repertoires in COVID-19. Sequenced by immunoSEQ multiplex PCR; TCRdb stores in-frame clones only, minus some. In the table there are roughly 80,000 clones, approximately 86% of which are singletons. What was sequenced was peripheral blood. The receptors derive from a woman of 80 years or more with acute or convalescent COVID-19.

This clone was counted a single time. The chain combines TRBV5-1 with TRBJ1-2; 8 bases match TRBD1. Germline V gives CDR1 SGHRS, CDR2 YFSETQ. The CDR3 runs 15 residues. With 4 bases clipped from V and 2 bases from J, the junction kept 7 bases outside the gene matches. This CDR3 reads CASSLTGDGNYGYTF. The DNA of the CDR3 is TGCGCCAGCAGCCTGACAGGGGATGGGAACTATGGCTACACCTTC.

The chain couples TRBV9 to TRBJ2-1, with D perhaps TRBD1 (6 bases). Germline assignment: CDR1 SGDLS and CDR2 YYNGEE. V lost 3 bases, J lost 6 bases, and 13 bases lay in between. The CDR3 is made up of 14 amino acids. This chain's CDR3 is CASSARPRGNEQFF. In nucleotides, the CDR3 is TGTGCCAGCAGCGCCAGGCCCAGGGGCAATGAGCAGTTCTTC.

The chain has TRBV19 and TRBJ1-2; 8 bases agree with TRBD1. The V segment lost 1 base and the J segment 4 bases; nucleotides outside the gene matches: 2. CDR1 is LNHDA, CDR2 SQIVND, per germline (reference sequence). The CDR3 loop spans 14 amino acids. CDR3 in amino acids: CASSIGDRGYGYTF. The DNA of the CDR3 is TGTGCCAGTAGTATAGGTGACAGGGGCTATGGCTACACCTTC.

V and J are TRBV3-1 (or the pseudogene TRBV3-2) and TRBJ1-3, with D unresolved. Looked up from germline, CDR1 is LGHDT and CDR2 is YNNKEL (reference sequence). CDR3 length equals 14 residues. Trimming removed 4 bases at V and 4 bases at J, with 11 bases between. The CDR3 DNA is TGTGCCAGCAGCCTACCTCAGATGGGAAACACCATATATTTT. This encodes CASSLPQMGNTIYF.

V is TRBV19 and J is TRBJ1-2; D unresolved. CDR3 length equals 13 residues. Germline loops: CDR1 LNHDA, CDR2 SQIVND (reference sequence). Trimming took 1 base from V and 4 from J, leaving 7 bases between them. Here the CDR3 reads CASSIGSFYGYTF. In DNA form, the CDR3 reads TGTGCCAGTAGTATAGGTAGTTTCTATGGCTACACCTTC.

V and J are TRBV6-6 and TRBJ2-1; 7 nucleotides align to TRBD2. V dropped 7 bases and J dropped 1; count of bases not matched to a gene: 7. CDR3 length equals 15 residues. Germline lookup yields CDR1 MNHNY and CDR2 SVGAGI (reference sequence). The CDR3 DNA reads TGTGCCAGCATCCTGGGGGGGTCTTCCTACAATGAGCAGTTCTTC. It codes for CASILGGSSYNEQFF.

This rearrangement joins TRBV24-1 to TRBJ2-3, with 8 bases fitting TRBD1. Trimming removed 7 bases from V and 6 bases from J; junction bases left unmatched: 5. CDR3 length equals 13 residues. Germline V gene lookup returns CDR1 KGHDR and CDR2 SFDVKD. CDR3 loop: CATRGQGVDTQYF. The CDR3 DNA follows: TGTGCCACCAGAGGACAGGGTGTGGATACGCAGTATTTT.

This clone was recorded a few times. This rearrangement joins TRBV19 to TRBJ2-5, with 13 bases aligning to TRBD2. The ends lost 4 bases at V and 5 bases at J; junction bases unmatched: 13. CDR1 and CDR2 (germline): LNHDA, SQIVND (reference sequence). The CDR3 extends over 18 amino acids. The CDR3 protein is CASSTWTSGSSSDETQYF. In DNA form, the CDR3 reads TGTGCCAGTAGTACATGGACTAGCGGGAGTAGCTCCGACGAGACCCAGTACTTC.

The CDR3 is CASSPGQGHEKLFF. CDR3 nucleotide sequence: TGTGCCAGCAGTCCGGGACAGGGTCATGAAAAACTGTTTTTT. The chain uses TRBV2 and TRBJ1-4; 9 bases fit TRBD1. Per germline, CDR1 SNHLY and CDR2 FYNNEI. The length of the CDR3 is 14 residues. After removal of 5 bases from V and 6 bases from J, the junction contained 4 bases not matched to a gene. The full variable domain, completed using reference TRBV2 and TRBJ1-4, is EPEVTQTPSHQVTQMGQEVILRCVPISNHLYFYWYRQILGQKVEFLVSFYNNEISEKSEIFDDQFSVERPDGSNFTLKIRSTKLEDSAMYFCASSPGQGHEKLFFGSGTQLSVL.